This T cell receptor (beta chain) was obtained from a study of siplizumab effects on memory and regulatory T cells (dated by TCRdb to between 2018 and 2021). In terms of the full investigation: The study looked at the effect of siplizumab, an anti-CD2 antibody, on alloreactive T-cell subsets in allogeneic mixed lymphocyte reactions made from human PBMCs. Overall results and qualifications from the work: In reactions with siplizumab, an average of roughly 69% of mappable alloreactive CD4+ clones were Treg-derived, compared with roughly 26% in control reactions. The suppressive function of proliferating Tregs from siplizumab cultures was not functionally confirmed. Because sequences below about 10^-5 frequency were poorly captured, only a minor fraction of alloreactive clones could be mapped to unstimulated subsets. Roughly 80-95% of proliferating CD4+ or CD8+ clones could not be assigned a naive or memory phenotype. Siplizumab significantly lowered the cumulative frequency of alloreactive sequences that could be traced to unstimulated CD4+ memory T cells. Compared with memory T cells, unstimulated naive T cells appeared more diverse, and naive cells seemed to make a substantial contribution to the alloresponse.

Preparation of the library involved the immunoSEQ multiplex PCR assay. The deep sequencing platform assayed some 90,000 TCR templates per sample. Genomic DNA extracted from sorted T cells was used for TCRbeta CDR3 sequencing. As for the original processing: Clonal analysis of TCRbeta CDR3 data was done in the R programming language. Unstimulated samples were compared with post-reaction CFSE-low samples to define alloreactive CD4+ and CD8+ clones. Regulatory or non-regulatory origin of alloreactive CD4+ clones was assigned by matching sequences to the sorted unstimulated Treg and non-Treg repertoires. TCRdb retrieved this table from immuneACCESS and kept in-frame rearrangements only. Not all clones are present; in checked studies, unresolved V genes account for under half, and no reason is known for the remainder. That table supplies the V and J calls and clone size; D and trimming were determined from the DNA. Present in this sample are tens of thousands of clones, over 85% of which were seen just once. Over 5.5% of the sample lies in the top ten.

Sorted unstimulated T cells and proliferating T cells recovered from mixed lymphocyte reactions underwent TCRbeta CDR3 sequencing. Fresh whole blood from about 11 HLA-typed healthy donors was used as the source from which PBMCs were isolated. V drops 3 bases and J drops 3 bases, leaving 12 bases in between. The germline V gene (reference sequence) specifies LNHDA as CDR1 and SQIVND as CDR2. Including the terminal cysteine and phenylalanine, the CDR3 comprises 14 residues. Only the CDR3 portion is preserved as DNA: 42 bases, with reading frame beginning at the first base. With regard to this clone: Its recognized antigen is unknown. Per-base quality was not reported, and no clone a single base away is much larger than it.

This sequence was found in a human donor in good health. Recombination linked TRBV19 to TRBJ2-7; a tentative D call is TRBD2 (6 bases match). What was sequenced was CD8+ T cells sorted from blood. The DNA sequence reads TGTGCCAGTAGTATCGGGGGTTTAGGCTACGAGCAGTACTTC. Translated, this gives CASSIGGLGYEQYF.